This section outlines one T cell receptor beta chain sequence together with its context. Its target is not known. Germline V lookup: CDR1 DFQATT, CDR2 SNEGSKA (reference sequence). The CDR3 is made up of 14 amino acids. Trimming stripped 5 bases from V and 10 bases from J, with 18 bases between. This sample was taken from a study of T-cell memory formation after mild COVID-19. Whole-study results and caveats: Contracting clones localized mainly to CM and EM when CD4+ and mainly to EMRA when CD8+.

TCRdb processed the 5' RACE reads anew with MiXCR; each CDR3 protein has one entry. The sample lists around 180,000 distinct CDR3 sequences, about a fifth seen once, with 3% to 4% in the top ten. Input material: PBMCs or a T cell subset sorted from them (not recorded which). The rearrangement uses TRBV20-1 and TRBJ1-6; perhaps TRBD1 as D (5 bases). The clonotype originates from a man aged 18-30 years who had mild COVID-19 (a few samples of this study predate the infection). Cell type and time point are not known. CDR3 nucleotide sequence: TGCAGTGCTCCCTCACAGGAATCAGGATCACCCCTCCACTTT. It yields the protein CSAPSQESGSPLHF.